A single sample is the source of the 27 T cell receptor beta chains below, sequenced in a study of blood T cell repertoires in COVID-19. Only in-frame clones appear in the TCRdb table, and some are missing; sequencing was by immunoSEQ multiplex PCR. The repertoire holds approximately 310,000 clones, with about 87% as singletons. The sample taken for sequencing was peripheral blood. These receptors originate from a woman in her forties or fifties who had recovered from COVID-19.

The chain recombines TRBV9 with TRBJ1-2; 8 nucleotides line up with TRBD1. V dropped 3 bases and J dropped 4; count of bases not matched to a gene: 11. This CDR3 contains 16 residues. Germline V gives CDR1 SGDLS, CDR2 YYNGEE. The CDR3 spells CASSATLDRDSYGYTF. CDR3 sequence (DNA): TGTGCCAGCAGCGCCACCCTGGACAGGGACAGCTATGGCTACACCTTC.

The chain is built from TRBV10-1 and TRBJ2-7, with D perhaps TRBD1 (7 bases). Deletions cut 4 bases from V and 3 bases from J, with 19 bases between. The CDR3 length is 16 residues. Germline V gives CDR1 WNHNN, CDR2 SYGVQD (reference sequence). CDR3 loop: CASSGSPGGTFYEQYF. In DNA, the CDR3 is TGCGCCAGCAGTGGGAGCCCAGGGGGGACCTTCTACGAGCAGTACTTC.

The chain couples TRBV7-8 to TRBJ2-5, with 11 bases matching TRBD2. CDR1 SGHVS and CDR2 FQNEAQ come from the germline V gene. Trimming at V came to 2 bases and at J to 3 bases, leaving 11 bases not matched to a gene. The CDR3 covers 18 residues. The CDR3 coding sequence is TGTGCCAGCAGCTTAATCACTAGCGGGGGCCTTACCAAAGAGACCCAGTACTTC. It yields the protein CASSLITSGGLTKETQYF.

The genes are TRBV19 and TRBJ1-5; no clear D. V lost 6 bases and J 4 bases, leaving 13 bases between the germline ends. There are 14 residues in the CDR3. Germline V lookup: CDR1 LNHDA, CDR2 SQIVND (reference sequence). The CDR3 sequence: CASRLGFLNQPQHF. DNA of the CDR3: TGTGCCAGTAGACTCGGGTTTCTAAATCAGCCCCAGCATTTT.

The chain combines TRBV7-9 with TRBJ1-3; D gene ambiguous. V lost 3 bases and J lost 3, with 12 bases in between. The CDR3 extends over 15 amino acids. Germline assignment: CDR1 SEHNR and CDR2 FQNEAQ (reference sequence). CDR3 in amino acids: CASSFGDEGGNTIYF. The DNA for the CDR3 is TGTGCCAGCAGCTTCGGGGATGAGGGTGGAAACACCATATATTTT. The full variable domain, with the rest looked up from reference TRBV7-9 and TRBJ1-3, is DTGVSQNPRHKITKRGQNVTFRCDPISEHNRLYWYRQTLGQGPEFLTYFQNEAQLEKSRLLSDRFSAERPKGSFSTLEIQRTEQGDSAMYLCASSFGDEGGNTIYFGEGSWLTVV.

The genes are TRBV3-1 (or the pseudogene TRBV3-2) and TRBJ1-2; 9 bases fit TRBD1. V was clipped by 4 bases and J by 4 bases; unmatched bases: 7. Germline CDR1 reads LGHDT; CDR2 reads YNNKEL (reference sequence). The CDR3 totals 15 residues. As DNA, the CDR3 is TGTGCCAGCAGCCCCGGACAGGGGATACGCTATGGCTACACCTTC. Amino acid sequence: CASSPGQGIRYGYTF.

The chain carries TRBV6-2 or TRBV6-3 and TRBJ1-5, with 10 nucleotides matching TRBD1. V lost 1 base, J lost 3 bases, and 3 bases stayed unmatched. Germline CDR1 is MNHEY and CDR2 is SVGEGT. This CDR3 spans 16 amino acids. The CDR3 sequence is CASSYLGQGFNQPQHF. Written as DNA, the CDR3 is TGTGCCAGCAGTTACTTGGGACAGGGGTTCAATCAGCCCCAGCATTTT.

The chain is built from TRBV23-1 and TRBJ2-1; TRBD2 matches at 10 bases. TRBV23-1 is classed as an ORF, of uncertain function. This CDR3 has 14 amino acids. V was pared by 9 bases and J by 8 bases, with 10 bases of the junction left unmatched. The CDR3 sequence: CARPKAGGWDEQFF. The CDR3 DNA follows: TGCGCCAGGCCCAAAGCGGGAGGGTGGGATGAGCAGTTCTTC.

The chain joins TRBV7-7 to TRBJ2-3; 15 bases align to TRBD2. The CDR3 is 16 amino acids. Germline assignment: CDR1 SSHAT and CDR2 FNYEAQ (reference sequence). The V and J ends lost 1 base and 6 bases, in that order; junction bases with no gene match: 2. CDR3 region: CASSLGTSGGDDTQYF. The CDR3, as DNA: TGTGCCAGCAGCTTAGGGACTAGCGGGGGGGACGATACGCAGTATTTT.

V gene TRBV5-4 combines with J gene TRBJ2-3; 11 bases match TRBD2. V trimming: 0 bases; J trimming: 0 bases; junction bases outside the gene matches: 6. Germline CDR1 reads SGHNT; CDR2 reads YYREEE (reference sequence). The length of the CDR3 is 18 residues. The CDR3 coding sequence is TGTGCCAGCAGCTTGGACCCGGGACTAGCGGAGAGCACAGATACGCAGTATTTT. Protein: CASSLDPGLAESTDTQYF.

This rearrangement joins TRBV5-6 to TRBJ2-5; a possible D gene is TRBD1 (5 bases). Germline-derived CDR1 and CDR2 are SGHDT and YYEEEE. This CDR3 is 14 amino acids long. The V and J ends lost 0 bases and 7 bases respectively, with 13 bases between them. CDR3 in amino acids: CASSLVDQGGTQYF. CDR3 bases: TGTGCCAGCAGCTTGGTTGATCAGGGTGGGACCCAGTACTTC.

The chain uses TRBV7-3 and TRBJ2-1; 9 positions match TRBD2. The J segment lost 4 bases and the V segment lost 5 bases, leaving 15 bases of the junction unmatched. The germline gives CDR1 SGHTA, CDR2 FQGTGA. The CDR3 has 18 residues. CDR3 sequence reads: CASSVSLAGPPNYNEQFF. The CDR3 region has the DNA TGTGCCAGCAGCGTATCTCTAGCGGGACCGCCAAATTACAATGAGCAGTTCTTC.

V and J are TRBV10-1 and TRBJ2-7; 7 bases agree with TRBD2. The CDR3 has 14 residues. Looked up from germline, CDR1 is WNHNN and CDR2 is SYGVQD (reference sequence). V dropped 4 bases and J dropped 2; count of bases not matched to a gene: 5. This CDR3 reads CASSVGGLPYEQYF. In DNA form, the CDR3 reads TGCGCCAGCAGTGTGGGAGGGCTTCCCTACGAGCAGTACTTC.

The V gene is TRBV12-3 or TRBV12-4, the J gene TRBJ2-5; the match to TRBD1 covers 7 bases. J gave up 2 bases and V 7 bases, and 4 bases lay outside the gene matches. The CDR3 runs 13 residues. The DNA of the CDR3 is TGTGCCAGCACTACGACAGGGCAAGAGACCCAGTACTTC. Its protein product is CASTTTGQETQYF.

The gene calls are TRBV2 and TRBJ1-1; D is ambiguous. Germline CDR1 reads SNHLY; CDR2 reads FYNNEI. Trimming left V 7 bases short and J 1 base short, with 16 bases between. The CDR3 length is 15 residues. DNA for the CDR3: TGTGCCAGCACTCTTCTGAACACCCAGAACACTGAAGCTTTCTTT. Amino acid sequence: CASTLLNTQNTEAFF.

CDR3 DNA sequence: TGTGCCAGCAGTTACGGGCATTCTCGCTATAGCAATCAGCCCCAGCATTTT. Amino acid sequence: CASSYGHSRYSNQPQHF. J is TRBJ1-5 and V is TRBV6-2 or TRBV6-3; D is uncertain. This CDR3 contains 17 residues. The V gene's germline CDR1 is MNHEY and CDR2 SVGEGT. Trimming left V 2 bases short and J 0 bases short, with 14 bases between.

The rearrangement uses TRBV7-2 and TRBJ2-1, with 13 nucleotides matching TRBD2. V was pared by 5 bases and J by 9 bases, with 7 bases of the junction left unmatched. CDR1 is SGHTA and CDR2 is FQGNSA in the germline V gene. This CDR3 is 15 amino acids long. The CDR3 loop reads CASSKTSGGALEQFF. DNA of the CDR3: TGTGCCAGCAGCAAAACTAGCGGGGGGGCCCTTGAGCAGTTCTTC.

The chain has TRBV18 and TRBJ1-1; TRBD1 is a possible D gene (6 bases). The CDR3 loop spans 15 amino acids. Germline CDR1 and CDR2: KGHSH and LQKENI. V was shortened by 8 bases and J by 4 bases, with 20 bases between the two germline ends. The CDR3 sequence: CASAATGTWGTEAFF. The CDR3 nucleotides read TGTGCCAGCGCCGCAACCGGGACATGGGGCACTGAAGCTTTCTTT.

V gene TRBV15 combines with J gene TRBJ1-2, with TRBD1 matching 12 bases. CDR1 and CDR2 from the germline V gene are LNHNV and YYDKDF (reference sequence). With 5 bases clipped from V and 6 bases from J, the junction kept 7 bases outside the gene matches. CDR3 length equals 15 residues. CDR3 in amino acids: CATSFTGQGADGYTF. The CDR3 region has the DNA TGTGCCACCAGCTTCACGGGACAGGGGGCGGATGGCTACACCTTC.

The genes are TRBV2 and TRBJ2-5; TRBD2 agrees at 13 bases. Trimming removed 6 bases from V and 5 bases from J; junction bases left unmatched: 6. The V gene's germline CDR1 is SNHLY and CDR2 FYNNEI. The CDR3 sequence is 15 residues long. DNA for the CDR3: TGTGCCAGCAGGTTACTAGCGGGGGGGCTGGAGACCCAGTACTTC. Translating it yields CASRLLAGGLETQYF.

V gene TRBV15 combines with J gene TRBJ1-5; a weak D match, TRBD1 (5 bases). In germline, CDR1 is LNHNV, CDR2 YYDKDF (reference sequence). This CDR3 is built from 15 residues. V was shortened by 0 bases and J by 7 bases, with 13 bases between the two germline ends. Here the CDR3 DNA reads TGTGCCACCAGCAGAGATACTTCGGAGGGGCAGCCCCAGCATTTT. Translation gives CATSRDTSEGQPQHF.

The V call is TRBV5-5, the J call TRBJ2-2; D may be TRBD2 (6 bases). V was pared by 2 bases and J by 4 bases, with 12 bases between. From germline, CDR1 is SGHKS and CDR2 YYEKEE (reference sequence). The CDR3 consists of 15 residues. The CDR3 bases are TGTGCCAGCAGCTTCTCGGAGGGGTTCACCGGGGAGCTGTTTTTT. It is translated as CASSFSEGFTGELFF.

On this clone itself: Just one base apart from a much larger clone, this may be a read error. In the same sample, other DNA sequences code for this CDR3. V and J are TRBV5-5 and TRBJ2-7; 7 bases are shared with TRBD1. The V gene end was trimmed by 0 bases and the J gene end by 2 bases; junction bases not matched to a gene: 2. This CDR3 is built from 14 residues. Germline-derived CDR1 and CDR2 are SGHKS and YYEKEE (reference sequence). The chain's CDR3 is CASSLGQGAYEQYF. The CDR3 region has the DNA TGTGCCAGCAGCTTGGGGCAGGGGGCCTACGAGCAGTACTTC.

J is TRBJ2-1 and V is TRBV2; 14 nucleotides line up with TRBD2. V dropped 5 bases and J dropped 7; count of bases not matched to a gene: 7. CDR3 length equals 16 residues. Germline lookup yields CDR1 SNHLY and CDR2 FYNNEI. The CDR3 bases are TGTGCCAGCAGTTCTCGCCGGACTAGCGGGAGGAATGAGCAGTTCTTC. Protein sequence: CASSSRRTSGRNEQFF.

V and J are TRBV10-2 and TRBJ1-1; D uncertain. V was shortened by 6 bases and J by 6 bases, with 14 bases between the two germline ends. This CDR3 has 13 residues. From germline, CDR1 is WSHSY and CDR2 SAAADI. The chain's CDR3 is CASRALRGAEAFF. The CDR3 DNA reads as TGCGCCAGCAGGGCCCTTCGAGGCGCTGAAGCTTTCTTT.

The genes are TRBV28 and TRBJ2-7; the match to TRBD2 covers 8 bases. CDR3 length: 14 residues. CDR1 MDHEN and CDR2 SYDVKM come from the germline V gene. Unmatched junction bases numbered 7, after V lost 6 bases and J lost 3 bases. The CDR3 reads CASRPAGGVYEQYF. The CDR3 DNA reads TGTGCCAGCAGGCCGGCGGGGGGCGTCTACGAGCAGTACTTC.

This chain connects TRBV27 to TRBJ2-7, with D perhaps TRBD1 (7 bases). The CDR3 has 14 amino acids. Trimming cost V 5 bases and J 0 bases, with 11 bases left between them. Germline CDR1 is MNHEY and CDR2 is SMNVEV (reference sequence). The CDR3, as DNA: TGTGCCAGCAGTCCAGGGGGGCACTCCTACGAGCAGTACTTC. Protein product: CASSPGGHSYEQYF.